A selection of T cell receptor beta chains follows, all from one sample in a study of OX40 agonist ivuxolimab in advanced cancers. Profiling relied on immunoSEQ multiplex PCR, and the TCRdb table lists in-frame clones only, not all of them. The table shows about 66,000 clones, with around 80% occurring only once. The sample here was CD4+ or CD8+ T cells sorted from blood, taken in a trial of the OX40 agonist ivuxolimab. These receptors were collected from an adult with an advanced solid tumor such as melanoma, head and neck, liver or kidney cancer. CDR3s include the opening cysteine and the closing phenylalanine or tryptophan. A D gene is named only where the DNA matches it firmly. Only some rows state a clone size, as once, few, many or a class for expanded clones.

len	d_gene	v_gene	abundance	j_gene	CDR3nt	CDR3aa
16	TRBD2	TRBV7-2	.	TRBJ2-5	TGTGCCAGCAGCTTAGATTCCGCGGGAGGTGGAGAGACCCAGTACTTC	CASSLDSAGGGETQYF
14	.	TRBV7-7	.	TRBJ2-1	TGTGCTAGCAGACAGCGGGCCACCTACAATGAGCAGTTCTTC	CASRQRATYNEQFF
14	TRBD2	TRBV6-5	once	TRBJ2-7	TGTGCCAGCAGTTACCGGGGGGGTGCCTACGAGCAGTACTTC	CASSYRGGAYEQYF
11	.	TRBV6-5	.	TRBJ2-5	TGTGCCAGCAGTTATTCGGAGACCCAGTACTTC	CASSYSETQYF
15	TRBD1	TRBV6-5	.	TRBJ1-1	TGTGCCAGCAGTTCTTTCGGACAGGGGGAAACTGAAGCTTTCTTT	CASSSFGQGETEAFF
14	.	TRBV5-4	.	TRBJ2-4	TGTGCCAGCTCGGATGGCCTAGCCAAAAACATTCAGTACTTC	CASSDGLAKNIQYF
13	TRBD1	TRBV7-8	.	TRBJ1-2	TGTGCCAGCGGAGGGGGCAGGAGATATGGCTACACCTTC	CASGGGRRYGYTF
14	.	TRBV11-3	.	TRBJ1-1	TGTGCCAGCAGCTTAGGGGGGCTGGAAACTGAAGCTTTCTTT	CASSLGGLETEAFF
16	.	TRBV4-1	once	TRBJ1-1	TGCGCCAGCAGCCAAGATCTTCCAGGGACAAACACTGAAGCTTTCTTT	CASSQDLPGTNTEAFF
16	.	TRBV7-8	.	TRBJ2-7	TGTGCCAGCAGCTTAGGATGGAGGGCAGATCCTAACGAGCAGTACTTC	CASSLGWRADPNEQYF
12	.	TRBV6-6	.	TRBJ2-7	TGTGCCAGCAGTACAGACGTCTACGAGCAGTACTTC	CASSTDVYEQYF
16	.	TRBV19	.	TRBJ1-2	TGTGCCAGTAGTATAGAGTGGGGGAGGGGAAACTATGGCTACACCTTC	CASSIEWGRGNYGYTF
17	.	TRBV11-3	.	TRBJ1-1	TGTGCCAGCAGCTTAGGTATCAGGATATCGTCGAACACTGAAGCTTTCTTT	CASSLGIRISSNTEAFF
18	TRBD2	TRBV19	.	TRBJ2-3	TGTGCCAGTAGTCCCGGGACTATCTGGTACAGAGAGGCAGATACGCAGTATTTT	CASSPGTIWYREADTQYF
16	.	TRBV6-6	.	TRBJ2-2	TGTGCCAGCAGCGAGGCCAGGGCAGTCGGACACGGGGAGCTGTTTTTT	CASSEARAVGHGELFF
15	TRBD1	TRBV11-2	.	TRBJ2-5	TGTGCCAGCAGCGCCCACCCAGGGGGCGGAGAGACCCAGTACTTC	CASSAHPGGGETQYF
15	.	TRBV10-3	.	TRBJ2-7	TGTGCCATCAGAGAACACCGGGACCCTTCGGGGGAGCAGTACTTC	CAIREHRDPSGEQYF
17	.	TRBV12-5	.	TRBJ2-5	TGTGCTAGTGCCACTGGGGGCCCTGGGGGCCACCAAGAGACCCAGTACTTC	CASATGGPGGHQETQYF
14	.	TRBV18	.	TRBJ1-1	TGTGCCAGCTCACCGACAGGAGAAAACACTGAAGCTTTCTTT	CASSPTGENTEAFF
15	.	TRBV5-6	.	TRBJ2-1	TGTGCCAGCAGTCCGATGCGGGTTAGGTTAAATGAGCAGTTCTTC	CASSPMRVRLNEQFF
14	.	TRBV6-6	.	TRBJ1-3	TGTGCCAGCAGTTTTTTGGGGTCTGGAAACACCATATATTTT	CASSFLGSGNTIYF
14	.	TRBV9	.	TRBJ2-5	TGTGCCAGCAGCGTAGGTGGGCTCCAAGAGACCCAGTACTTC	CASSVGGLQETQYF
14	.	TRBV7-4	.	TRBJ2-7	TGTGCCAGCAGCTTAGGGGACTGTGGTTGCGAGCAGTACTTC	CASSLGDCGCEQYF
15	.	TRBV5-1	.	TRBJ2-3	TGCGCCAGCAGCTTCATAGCGGGACAGGAACATACGCAGTATTTT	CASSFIAGQEHTQYF
14	.	TRBV7-6	.	TRBJ1-5	TGTGCCAGCAGCTTAGCTGGGGGCGGTCAGCCCCAGCATTTT	CASSLAGGGQPQHF
11	.	TRBV30	.	TRBJ1-2	TGTGCCTGGAGTCCCTCGTTAGGCTACACCTTC	CAWSPSLGYTF
13	.	TRBV7-9	.	TRBJ1-1	TGTGCCAGCAGCTTAAGCAGGGGTACTGAAGCTTTCTTT	CASSLSRGTEAFF
16	TRBD1	TRBV19	.	TRBJ1-1	TGTGCCAGTAGCCCCCAGACAGGGGCCATTAACACTGAAGCTTTCTTT	CASSPQTGAINTEAFF
16	.	TRBV4-1	.	TRBJ2-7	TGCGCCAGCAGCCAAGCCGGGACACCGAATCCCTACGAGCAGTACTTC	CASSQAGTPNPYEQYF
15	.	TRBV6-1	.	TRBJ1-5	TGTGCCAGCAGTGGGGTGGGGCTCGGCAATCAGCCCCAGCATTTT	CASSGVGLGNQPQHF
13	.	TRBV18	once	TRBJ2-3	TGTGCCAGCTCACCCCAGCAGGACGATACGCAGTATTTT	CASSPQQDDTQYF
12	.	TRBV29-1	few	TRBJ1-2	TGCAGCGTTGAGGCCAGTAACTATGGCTACACCTTC	CSVEASNYGYTF
14	.	TRBV13	.	TRBJ2-7	TGTGCCAGCAGCCCCAGCGGCAACTCCTACGAGCAGTACTTC	CASSPSGNSYEQYF
15	TRBD1	TRBV14	.	TRBJ1-6	TGTGCCAGCAGCCGTACCACAGGGGGTAGTTCACCCCTCCACTTT	CASSRTTGGSSPLHF
14	.	TRBV10-3	.	TRBJ2-5	TGTGCCATCAGTGAGCGGGGGGCACAAGAGACCCAGTACTTC	CAISERGAQETQYF
9	.	TRBV20-1	.	TRBJ2-1	TGCAGCCCCTCGAATGAGCAGTTCTTC	CSPSNEQFF
15	TRBD2	TRBV11-2	.	TRBJ2-5	TGTGCCAGCAGCCGATCGGGAGGGCCGGGAGAGACCCAGTACTTC	CASSRSGGPGETQYF
15	.	TRBV11-2	medium-sized	TRBJ1-4	TGTGCCAGCAGCTTAGAAGGGAGGAGTAATGAAAAACTGTTTTTT	CASSLEGRSNEKLFF
13	.	TRBV7-9	.	TRBJ1-1	TGTGCCAGCTACGCGACCAGTTCCACTGAAGCTTTCTTT	CASYATSSTEAFF
14	.	TRBV2	few	TRBJ1-6	TGTGCCAGCAGTGAAGCCGGGTTCAATTCACCCCTCCACTTT	CASSEAGFNSPLHF
14	TRBD1	TRBV15	.	TRBJ1-1	TGTGCCACCAGCAGACGGACAGGGTACACTGAAGCTTTCTTT	CATSRRTGYTEAFF
17	TRBD2	TRBV11-2	.	TRBJ2-1	TGTGCCAGCAGCTTAGTGGCGGCGGGAGCAACCTACAATGAGCAGTTCTTC	CASSLVAAGATYNEQFF
16	TRBD1	TRBV5-1	.	TRBJ2-7	TGCGCCAGCAGCAAGGATGGACAGGGGAGTTCCTACGAGCAGTACTTC	CASSKDGQGSSYEQYF
14	.	TRBV23-1	.	TRBJ1-1	TGCGCCAGCAGTCAATCAGGGGCGAACACTGAAGCTTTCTTT	CASSQSGANTEAFF
14	.	TRBV19	once	TRBJ1-5	TGTGCCAGTAGTATAGTTGGTGGTGAGCAGCCCCAGCATTTT	CASSIVGGEQPQHF
16	TRBD1	TRBV10-1	.	TRBJ2-7	TGCGCCAGCAGTGAGTCGGTCGCAGGGGGCCGTGAGGAGCAGTACTTC	CASSESVAGGREEQYF
12	.	TRBV29-1	.	TRBJ2-5	TGCAGCGTTGAGAGGGGACGGGAGACCCAGTACTTC	CSVERGRETQYF
13	TRBD1	TRBV2	.	TRBJ1-1	TGTGCCAGCAGTGAAGGGACAGGGAGTCGAGCTTTCTTT	CASSEGTGSRAFF
13	.	TRBV5-6	.	TRBJ2-5	TGTGCCAGCAGCCCCGGTGGGGTGGAGACCCAGTACTTC	CASSPGGVETQYF